The entry that follows covers one TCR beta chain sequence. From germline, CDR1 is SGHNT and CDR2 YYREEE (reference sequence). Losses at the gene ends were 0 bases for V and 8 bases for J; bases not matched to a gene: 5. The CDR3 loop spans 15 amino acids. The table came from immunoSEQ multiplex PCR; TCRdb's copy has only in-frame clones and leaves some out. The profile shows 200,000 to 250,000 clones, about four fifths of them singletons. This entry comes from a study of blood T cell repertoires in COVID-19. Study background: The cDNA or gDNA used as material had been derived from T cells, B-cell-depleted T cells, or PBMCs.

Individuals aged about 18 to 100 years were recruited from 24 US areas. Participants' reported clinical history set cohort assignment. The source of this sequence is a woman in her forties with acute COVID-19. The genes are TRBV5-4 and TRBJ2-1, with 10 nucleotides matching TRBD2. The sequenced sample was PBMCs or T cells enriched from blood (not recorded which). The CDR3 loop is CASSLGLAGHDEQFF. CDR3 in DNA: TGTGCCAGCAGCTTGGGACTAGCGGGCCACGATGAGCAGTTCTTC.